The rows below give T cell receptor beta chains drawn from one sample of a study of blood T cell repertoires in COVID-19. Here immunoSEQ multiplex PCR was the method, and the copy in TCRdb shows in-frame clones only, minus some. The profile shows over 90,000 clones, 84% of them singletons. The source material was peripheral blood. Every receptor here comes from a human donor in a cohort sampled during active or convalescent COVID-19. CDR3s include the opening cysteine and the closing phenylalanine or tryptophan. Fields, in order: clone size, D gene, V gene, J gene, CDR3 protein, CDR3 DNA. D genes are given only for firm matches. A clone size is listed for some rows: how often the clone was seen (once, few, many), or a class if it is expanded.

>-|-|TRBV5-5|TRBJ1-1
CASSLAVNTEAFF
TGTGCCAGCAGCTTGGCAGTGAACACTGAAGCTTTCTTT
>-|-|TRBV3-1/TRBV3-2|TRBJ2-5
CASSQDPVGTQYF
TGTGCCAGCAGCCAAGATCCCGTCGGGACCCAGTACTTC
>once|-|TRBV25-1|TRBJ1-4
CASSEFTVNEKLFF
TGTGCCAGCAGTGAATTTACGGTTAATGAAAAACTGTTTTTT
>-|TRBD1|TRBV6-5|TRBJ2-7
CASSYGDRGDEQYF
TGTGCCAGCAGTTACGGGGACAGGGGAGACGAGCAGTACTTC
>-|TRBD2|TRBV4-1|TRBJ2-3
CASRKAGGLTDTQYF
TGCGCCAGCAGGAAAGCGGGGGGGCTGACAGATACGCAGTATTTT
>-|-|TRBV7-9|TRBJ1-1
CASSRWGQDTEAFF
TGTGCCAGCAGCCGGTGGGGGCAGGACACTGAAGCTTTCTTT
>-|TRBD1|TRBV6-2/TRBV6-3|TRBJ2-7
CASSYPRDRGSYEQYF
TGTGCCAGCAGTTATCCCCGGGACAGAGGTTCCTACGAGCAGTACTTC
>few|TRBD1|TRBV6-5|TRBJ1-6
CASTLDRGNSSPLHF
TGTGCCAGCACCCTTGACAGGGGAAATTCTTCACCCCTCCACTTT
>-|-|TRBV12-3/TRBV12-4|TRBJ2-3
CASRDDLSDTQYF
TGTGCCAGCAGGGATGACTTGTCAGATACGCAGTATTTT
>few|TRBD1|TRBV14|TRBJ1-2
CASSQITGGYGGYTF
TGTGCCAGCAGCCAGATAACAGGGGGCTATGGGGGCTACACCTTC
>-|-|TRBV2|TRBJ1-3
CASAPGAGGQGNTIYF
TGTGCCAGCGCTCCGGGGGCGGGAGGGCAAGGAAACACCATATATTTT
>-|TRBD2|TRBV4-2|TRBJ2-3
CASSPTGGNTDTQYF
TGTGCCAGCAGCCCAACGGGGGGTAACACAGATACGCAGTATTTT
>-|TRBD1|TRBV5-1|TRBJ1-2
CASTTGDGGWNYGYTF
TGCGCCAGCACGACAGGGGACGGAGGTTGGAACTATGGCTACACCTTC
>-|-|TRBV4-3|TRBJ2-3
CASSQELQGLDTQYF
TGCGCCAGCAGCCAAGAATTACAAGGACTGGATACGCAGTATTTT
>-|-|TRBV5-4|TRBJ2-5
CASSLGATQETQYF
TGTGCCAGCAGCTTGGGGGCCACCCAAGAGACCCAGTACTTC
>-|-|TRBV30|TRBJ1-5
CAWGTGRSGNQPQHF
TGTGCCTGGGGTACAGGAAGGAGCGGCAATCAGCCCCAGCATTTT
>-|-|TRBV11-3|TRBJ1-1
CASSFRGTGGTEAFF
TGTGCCAGCAGCTTCAGAGGGACCGGGGGCACTGAAGCTTTCTTT
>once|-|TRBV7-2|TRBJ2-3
CASSSLAEPSTDTQYF
TGTGCCAGCAGCTCCTTAGCGGAACCCAGCACAGATACGCAGTATTTT
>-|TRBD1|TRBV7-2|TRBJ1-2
CASSLDRGAYGYTF
TGTGCCAGCAGCTTGGACAGGGGGGCCTATGGCTACACCTTC
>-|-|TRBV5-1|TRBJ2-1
CASSSRGGTASYNEQFF
TGCGCCAGCAGCTCCCGGGGCGGGACAGCATCTTACAATGAGCAGTTCTTC
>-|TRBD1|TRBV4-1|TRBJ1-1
CASSPRQGANTEAFF
TGCGCCAGCAGCCCAAGACAGGGGGCGAACACTGAAGCTTTCTTT
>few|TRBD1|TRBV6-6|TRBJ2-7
CASSYRDRVNEQYF
TGTGCCAGCAGTTACAGGGACAGGGTAAACGAGCAGTACTTC
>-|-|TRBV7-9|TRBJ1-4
CASSLAAETNEKLFF
TGTGCCAGCAGCTTAGCTGCAGAAACTAATGAAAAACTGTTTTTT
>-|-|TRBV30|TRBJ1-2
CAWTYLMAGYGYTF
TGTGCCTGGACTTACCTCATGGCAGGCTATGGCTACACCTTC
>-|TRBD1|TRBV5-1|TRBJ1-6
CASSLVPGTDYSSPLHF
TGCGCCAGCAGCTTGGTCCCCGGGACAGACTATTCTTCACCCCTCCACTTT
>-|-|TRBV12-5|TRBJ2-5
CASGLGQGPMVGQYF
TGTGCTAGTGGTTTGGGGCAGGGGCCAATGGTTGGCCAGTACTTC
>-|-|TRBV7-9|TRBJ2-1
CASSLMAGEQFF
TGTGCCAGCAGTCTAATGGCGGGAGAGCAGTTCTTC
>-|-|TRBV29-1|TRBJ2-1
CSPVRYNEQFF
TGCAGCCCCGTCAGATACAATGAGCAGTTCTTC
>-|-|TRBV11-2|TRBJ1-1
CASSLGTNTEAFF
TGTGCCAGCAGCTTAGGGACAAATACTGAAGCTTTCTTT
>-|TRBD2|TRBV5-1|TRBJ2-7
CASSLGLAGTITTYEQYF
TGCGCCAGCAGCCTGGGACTAGCGGGGACTATTACAACCTACGAGCAGTACTTC
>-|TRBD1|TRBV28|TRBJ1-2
CASSGDRASYTF
TGTGCCAGCAGTGGGGACAGGGCCAGCTACACCTTC
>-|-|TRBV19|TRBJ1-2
CASSYHGNYGYTF
TGTGCCAGTAGTTATCACGGGAACTATGGCTACACCTTC
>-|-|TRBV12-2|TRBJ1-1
CASRLAVKRTEAFF
TGTGCAAGTCGCTTAGCGGTAAAGCGCACTGAAGCTTTCTTT
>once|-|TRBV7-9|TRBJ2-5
CASSTGETSQETQYF
TGTGCCAGCAGCACTGGGGAGACAAGCCAAGAGACCCAGTACTTC
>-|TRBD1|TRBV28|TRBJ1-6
CASSVRGAGSPLHF
TGTGCCAGCAGTGTCAGGGGGGCTGGGTCACCCCTCCACTTT
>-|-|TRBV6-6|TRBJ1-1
CASSPLKGAEAFF
TGTGCCAGCAGTCCACTAAAGGGGGCTGAAGCTTTCTTT
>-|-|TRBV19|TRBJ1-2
CASSKQNPNYGYTF
TGTGCCAGTAGTAAACAGAATCCTAACTATGGCTACACCTTC
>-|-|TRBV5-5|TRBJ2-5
CASSLQGQETQYF
TGTGCCAGCAGCCTACAGGGCCAAGAGACCCAGTACTTC
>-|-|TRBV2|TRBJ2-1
CASSFRDSSYNEQFF
TGTGCCAGCAGTTTCAGGGATAGCTCCTACAATGAGCAGTTCTTC
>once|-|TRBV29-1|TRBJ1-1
CSVNSYEAFF
TGCAGCGTTAACAGCTATGAAGCTTTCTTT
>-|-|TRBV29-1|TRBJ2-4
CSVESRNIQYF
TGCAGCGTTGAATCCCGTAACATTCAGTACTTC
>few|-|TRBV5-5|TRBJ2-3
CASSYGQPLTDTQYF
TGTGCCAGCAGCTACGGACAACCTCTTACAGATACGCAGTATTTT
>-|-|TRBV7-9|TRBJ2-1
CASSLAVRGHAEQFF
TGTGCCAGCAGCTTAGCAGTTAGGGGCCACGCTGAGCAGTTCTTC
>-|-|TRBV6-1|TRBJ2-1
CASSEGSRYNEQFF
TGTGCCAGCAGTGAGGGTAGCCGGTACAATGAGCAGTTCTTC
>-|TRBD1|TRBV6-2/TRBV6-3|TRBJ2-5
CASSSWTGRETQYF
TGTGCCAGCAGTTCCTGGACAGGCAGGGAGACCCAGTACTTC
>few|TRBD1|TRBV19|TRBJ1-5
CASSKQGASNQPQHF
TGTGCCAGTAGTAAACAGGGGGCGAGCAATCAGCCCCAGCATTTT
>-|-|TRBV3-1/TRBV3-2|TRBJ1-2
CASSQRGRGSGYTF
TGTGCCAGCAGCCAAAGGGGGAGGGGGTCTGGCTACACCTTC
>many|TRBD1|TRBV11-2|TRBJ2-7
CASSSRQGGYEQYF
TGTGCCAGCAGCTCGAGACAGGGTGGGTACGAGCAGTACTTC